This T cell receptor beta chain comes out of a study of blood T cell repertoires in COVID-19 (dated by TCRdb to the early 2020s). At the level of the whole study: Samples covering the acute and convalescent phases of COVID-19 were provided by collaborators in the United States, Italy and Spain. Nearly every sample came with metadata listing a de-identified subject ID, COVID-19 status, age in years and sex. Where available, HLA class I and class II types were obtained from metadata supplied by the sample provider rather than from assay-based typing. The prospective study material was composed of cDNA or gDNA derived from T cells, B-cell-depleted T cells, or PBMCs. The dataset comprised deeply sampled blood TCRbeta repertoires from subjects exposed to, actively infected with, or recovered from COVID-19. The repertoires were released in a freely available public database intended as a resource for research on the immune response to SARS-CoV-2. The samples were drawn from two sources: the first 160 participants of the ongoing ImmuneRACE study, and over 1,000 subjects contributed by 6 global collaborators.

The collaborating institutions used their own protocols to collect whole blood in K2EDTA tubes. For TCRbeta analysis, collaborators shipped samples as frozen whole blood, isolated PBMCs, or DNA extracted from either of those sample types. The CDR3, from cysteine to phenylalanine, totals 16 residues. Only the CDR3 part of the read is kept: 48 bases, read in frame from the first base. V loses 0 bases at its end and J loses 4 bases; junction bases beyond the gene matches: 8. As regards this clone: Its antigen remains unidentified. Within one base of it there is no much larger clone, and no base qualities were kept.

Overall study outcomes, separate from this receptor: The quantity of clinical and demographic metadata differed by source and by participant and was supplied without curation.

TCRbeta CDR3 regions were amplified from genomic DNA using the immunoSEQ Assay, a bias-controlled multiplex PCR. Turning to the authors' computational methods: Nucleated cell counts per sample were estimated from amplification of reference gene primers within the assay. To quantify the absolute abundance of each unique TCRbeta CDR3 rearrangement, sequence reads were collapsed and filtered. For each sample, productive Simpson clonality was calculated as the square root of Simpson's diversity index over productive rearrangements. TCRdb re-hosts the immuneACCESS table, in-frame sequences only. Its copies lack some clones; in the studies checked, an unresolved V gene accounts for under half of them, and the cause for the rest is not known. The V and J calls and clone size were taken over from that table, and D and trimming were inferred from the DNA. The sample includes roughly 150,000 clones, with roughly 84% observed a single time. Approximately 10% of the sample rests with the top ten.

Recombination joined TRBV23-1 with TRBJ1-1, with 7 middle bases fitting TRBD1. TRBV23-1 carries the ORF label, with uncertain function. The sequencing sample was made of peripheral blood. The TCR originated in a woman between 50 and 59 years old with acute or convalescent COVID-19. The CDR3 corresponds to CASSQSLGGCSTEAFF. The nucleotide sequence is given as TGCGCCAGCAGTCAATCATTAGGGGGCTGCAGCACTGAAGCTTTCTTT.